The present T cell receptor beta chain was sequenced within a study of CD8 T cell repertoires and HIV-1 epitope variants. Study-wide background: Controls were a CMV, EBV and flu peptide pool, Ebola AY9 negative control, and no-peptide well.

Per germline, CDR1 MNHEY and CDR2 SMNVEV (reference sequence). V was cut by 3 bases and J by 7 bases, with 19 bases left in between. The CDR3 is 15 residues long. The assay was immunoSEQ multiplex PCR, and TCRdb's table has in-frame clones only and misses some. The profile shows more than 4,000 clones, 66% of them singletons. Points on this clone: As yet, its antigen is unknown.

The receptor was isolated from a male donor with HIV. The chain uses TRBV27 and TRBJ2-7; no clear D. The sequencing input was cultured CD8+ T cells derived from PBMCs. CDR3 nucleotides: TGTGCCAGCAGTTTGATTGGTTCCGGTGAATGGGAGCAGTACTTC. Amino acids: CASSLIGSGEWEQYF.